The rows below give T cell receptor beta chains drawn from one sample of a study of blood T cell repertoires in COVID-19. The table came from immunoSEQ multiplex PCR; TCRdb's copy has only in-frame clones and leaves some out. The top ten clones hold roughly 0.84% of a sample with 400,000 to 450,000 clones, around 90% of them seen once. Sequencing was performed on peripheral blood. These receptor sequences come from a man in his late teens or twenties with COVID-19, enrolled during active disease. Each CDR3 is given without its conserved first and last residue. D genes are given only for firm matches.

j_call,v_call,cdr3_length,d_call,cdr3_aa
TRBJ2-2,TRBV5-4,10,-,ASSPGAGELF
TRBJ1-5,TRBV21-1,11,-,ASSTGPHQPQH
TRBJ2-7,TRBV7-9,12,-,ASSSVDRDYEQY
TRBJ2-2,TRBV27,12,-,ASSLTGLTGELF
TRBJ2-1,TRBV7-9,13,TRBD1,ASSPRTGADNEQF
TRBJ1-2,TRBV3-1/TRBV3-2,12,-,ASSQGQPNYGYT
TRBJ1-1,TRBV7-3,11,-,ASSLTPLTEAF
TRBJ2-2,TRBV24-1,16,TRBD2,ATSDYRPSGRAPGELF
TRBJ2-3,TRBV19,17,TRBD2,ASSAYASGDEPSTDTQY
TRBJ2-3,TRBV19,15,TRBD1,ASSIGTGTARTDTQY
TRBJ1-4,TRBV13,11,-,ASSLVHREKLF
TRBJ2-2,TRBV5-6,12,-,ASSLIGGTGELF
TRBJ1-1,TRBV3-1/TRBV3-2,11,-,ASSLGGNTEAF
TRBJ2-7,TRBV9,13,TRBD1,ASSVENRGFDEQY
TRBJ1-4,TRBV11-2,15,TRBD1,ASSLPPGQVWNEKLF
TRBJ2-1,TRBV28,14,TRBD2,ASSSQAGGSYNEQF
TRBJ2-6,TRBV11-2,16,TRBD1,ASTSLTGVFSGANVLT
TRBJ1-6,TRBV3-1/TRBV3-2,13,TRBD1,ASSLGTGGNSPLH
TRBJ2-7,TRBV7-2,16,-,ASSVNGGRIRSSYEQY
TRBJ2-1,TRBV2,12,-,ASRWRGEDNEQF
TRBJ2-2,TRBV7-9,14,-,ASSRTPSENTGELF
TRBJ2-3,TRBV9,13,-,ASSVAGTSTDTQY
TRBJ2-1,TRBV5-5,13,TRBD2,ASSLGLAGGNEQF
TRBJ1-2,TRBV12-5,16,-,ASGFLSFEETINYGYT
TRBJ2-4,TRBV19,14,TRBD1,ASSISPTGDKNIQY
TRBJ1-2,TRBV30,14,TRBD1,AWSPFTGVAYYGYT
TRBJ2-1,TRBV7-6,13,TRBD2,ASSLSGGQYNEQF
TRBJ1-3,TRBV21-1,12,-,ASTPGQALDTIY
TRBJ1-1,TRBV10-1,15,TRBD1,ASGTGGDCRIRTEAF
TRBJ1-3,TRBV7-9,16,-,ASSPVGGRISSGNTIY
TRBJ2-7,TRBV5-1,13,TRBD2,ASSLTSGPLYEQY
TRBJ1-6,TRBV7-9,12,TRBD1,ASSLYRGNSPLH
TRBJ1-6,TRBV5-6,12,TRBD1,ASSRDRGAAPLH